The 29 T cell receptor beta chains given below trace back to one sample, sequenced in a study of graft-versus-host responses after intestinal transplantation. Produced via immunoSEQ multiplex PCR; TCRdb's table is partial and in-frame only. Seen here are 110,000 to 150,000 clones, 80% to 95% observed once, and the top ten hold roughly 0.2%. No antigen has been identified for these receptors. This specimen was unstimulated CD4+ T cells sorted from spleen or lymph node cells, taken before intestinal transplant. The receptors shown here come from a human donor who received an intestinal transplant.

The rearrangement joins TRBV7-3 to TRBJ2-2; 8 bases match TRBD2. The V gene's germline CDR1 is SGHTA and CDR2 FQGTGA. J lost 3 bases, V lost 1 base, and 10 bases had no gene match. CDR3 length: 18 amino acids. Written as DNA, the CDR3 is TGTGCCAGCAGCTTAAGTCCCCCTAGCGGGCGGCACACCGGGGAGCTGTTTTTT. Protein: CASSLSPPSGRHTGELFF.

This clone was counted once. V is TRBV29-1 and J is TRBJ2-5, with 8 positions matching TRBD1. The CDR3 is 14 residues long. CDR1 and CDR2 from the germline V gene are SQVTM and ANQGSEA. V lost 4 bases and J lost 4; bases outside the gene matches: 8. CDR3 DNA sequence: TGCAGCGTTGCGCCCAGGGGGCTTGGAGAGACCCAGTACTTC. Translating gives CSVAPRGLGETQYF.

J is TRBJ1-6 and V is TRBV6-5; TRBD1 matches at 9 bases. The V gene end was trimmed by 5 bases and the J gene end by 9 bases; junction bases not matched to a gene: 5. Germline V gene sequence: CDR1 MNHEY, CDR2 SVGAGI. The CDR3 sequence is 14 residues long. The CDR3 region is CASSEGQGRSPLHF. CDR3 coding DNA: TGTGCCAGCAGTGAGGGACAGGGTCGTTCACCCCTCCACTTT.

This clone was recorded only once. The chain combines TRBV28 with TRBJ2-7, with TRBD2 matching 11 bases. The CDR3 has 15 residues. The germline V gene has CDR1 MDHEN and CDR2 SYDVKM. V lost 6 bases, J lost 3 bases, and 7 bases stayed unmatched. The CDR3 region has the DNA TGTGCCAGCAGCCCGGGACTAGCGGCTCTCTACGAGCAGTACTTC. Amino acid sequence: CASSPGLAALYEQYF.

The V gene is TRBV28, the J gene TRBJ2-7, with TRBD1 as a possible D gene (7 bases). The V end was cut by 5 bases, the J end by 4 bases, with 21 bases between. Germline CDR1 MDHEN, CDR2 SYDVKM. This CDR3 contains 16 residues. The CDR3 reads CASSQLTGRRNYEQYF. DNA of the CDR3: TGTGCCAGCAGTCAGCTGACAGGGAGGCGTAATTACGAGCAGTACTTC.

The chain uses TRBV18 and TRBJ2-7; D unresolved. Germline-derived CDR1 and CDR2 are KGHSH and LQKENI. This CDR3 is 14 amino acids long. Trimming removed 4 bases from V and 0 bases from J, with 10 bases in between. CDR3 protein: CASSQTPSSYEQYF. The CDR3 bases are TGTGCCAGCTCACAAACTCCGAGCTCCTACGAGCAGTACTTC.

This clone was picked up one time. J is TRBJ1-5 and V is TRBV19; D might be TRBD1 (6 bases). Trimming took off 5 bases at V and 1 base at J, with 9 bases between the two ends. The CDR3 has 14 residues. CDR1 and CDR2 from the germline V gene are LNHDA and SQIVND (reference sequence). DNA for the CDR3: TGTGCCAGTAGTTACAGGGACAGCAATCAGCCCCAGCATTTT. Translated: CASSYRDSNQPQHF.

The chain employs TRBV19 and TRBJ1-1; 9 positions agree with TRBD1. Per germline, CDR1 LNHDA and CDR2 SQIVND (reference sequence). V lost 5 bases, J lost 5 bases, and 9 bases stayed unmatched. The CDR3 totals 15 residues. The CDR3 loop reads CASSLQGAFRTEAFF. In DNA form, the CDR3 reads TGTGCCAGTAGTTTACAGGGGGCTTTTAGGACTGAAGCTTTCTTT.

J is TRBJ1-6 and V is TRBV5-1; D is ambiguous. Germline CDR1 and CDR2: SGHRS and YFSETQ. The ends were cut back, 2 bases at V and 6 bases at J, with 3 bases in the middle. The length of the CDR3 is 12 residues. As DNA, the CDR3 is TGCGCCAGCAGCTTAAGTAATTCACCCCTCCACTTT. It is translated as CASSLSNSPLHF.

The V gene is TRBV28, the J gene TRBJ1-3, with 8 bases lining up with TRBD1. The CDR3 is 18 residues long. Losses at the gene ends were 5 bases for V and 0 bases for J; bases not matched to a gene: 12. Germline CDR1 MDHEN, CDR2 SYDVKM. CDR3 sequence reads: CASSPVPGQALSGNTIYF. Here the CDR3 DNA reads TGTGCCAGCAGTCCAGTCCCGGGACAGGCCCTCTCTGGAAACACCATATATTTT.

The V and J genes are TRBV14 and TRBJ2-1; 10 bases agree with TRBD2. This CDR3 has 16 residues. V was clipped by 2 bases and J by 9 bases; unmatched bases: 10. CDR1 SGHDN and CDR2 FVKESK come from the germline V gene. This chain's CDR3 is CASSQYLAGVSGEQFF. DNA for the CDR3: TGTGCCAGCAGCCAATACCTAGCGGGAGTGTCGGGTGAGCAGTTCTTC.

The chain recombines TRBV13 with TRBJ1-3; weak D call: TRBD1 (5 bases). V lost 6 bases and J lost 6, with 18 bases in between. Germline loops: CDR1 PRHDT, CDR2 FYEKMQ (reference sequence). The CDR3 is made up of 15 amino acids. This CDR3 reads CASSHTGAGENTIYF. The CDR3 nucleotides read TGTGCCAGCAGTCATACCGGGGCCGGGGAAAACACCATATATTTT.

This chain uses TRBV28 with TRBJ1-2, with D possibly matching TRBD1 (5 bases). The length of the CDR3 is 15 residues. Per the germline V gene, CDR1 is MDHEN and CDR2 is SYDVKM. The V end was cut by 1 base, the J end by 1 base, with 10 bases between. In nucleotides, the CDR3 is TGTGCCAGCAGTTTATTAAGGGGCGATAACTATGGCTACACCTTC. Translation gives CASSLLRGDNYGYTF.

The chain recombines TRBV7-6 with TRBJ2-1; 11 nucleotides match TRBD2. The V and J ends lost 3 bases and 4 bases, in that order; junction bases with no gene match: 5. The CDR3 extends over 16 amino acids. Looked up from germline, CDR1 is SGHVS and CDR2 is FNYEAQ. CDR3 amino acids: CASSLTGTSGYNEQFF. The CDR3 nucleotides read TGTGCCAGCAGCTTGACCGGGACTAGCGGTTACAATGAGCAGTTCTTC.

The chain joins TRBV28 to TRBJ2-5; 9 bases match TRBD1. The DNA end favors TRBJ2-7, so the J call may be wrong. Germline loops: CDR1 MDHEN, CDR2 SYDVKM. CDR3 size: 15 residues. DNA for the CDR3: TGTGCCAGCAAAACAAATAGGGACAGGGTCTACGAGCAGTACTTC. Protein sequence: CASKTNRDRVYEQYF.

This clone was seen a few times. The chain recombines TRBV7-2 with TRBJ1-4, with D perhaps matching TRBD1 (5 bases). Looked up from germline, CDR1 is SGHTA and CDR2 is FQGNSA. The CDR3 covers 14 residues. Trimming shortened V by 10 bases and J by 8 bases, and 20 bases separated the two germline ends. The CDR3 here is CATARGPGWEKLFF. In DNA form, the CDR3 reads TGTGCCACCGCAAGGGGCCCAGGTTGGGAAAAACTGTTTTTT.

This chain uses TRBV5-4 with TRBJ1-2, with D uncertain. Trimming took off 1 base at V and 2 bases at J, with 9 bases between the two ends. CDR1 and CDR2 from the germline V gene are SGHNT and YYREEE (reference sequence). This CDR3 is 14 amino acids long. The CDR3, as DNA: TGTGCCAGCAGCTTGAACACCCTCAACTATGGCTACACCTTC. It yields the protein CASSLNTLNYGYTF.

This clone was counted a few times. The V and J genes are TRBV11-3 and TRBJ2-3, with a tentative D call TRBD2 (5 bases). Germline lookup yields CDR1 SGHNT and CDR2 YENEEA. The germline V and J ends were trimmed by 5 bases and 4 bases, with 13 bases remaining between them. CDR3 length: 14 residues. DNA of the CDR3: TGTGCCAGCAGCCCGGGCCTGGGAGCAGATACGCAGTATTTT. Its translation: CASSPGLGADTQYF.

The chain links TRBV7-2 to TRBJ2-5; 11 bases are shared with TRBD1. With 4 bases clipped from V and 4 bases from J, the junction kept 2 bases outside the gene matches. CDR1 and CDR2 (germline): SGHTA, FQGNSA. The CDR3 covers 14 residues. The CDR3 DNA sequence: TGTGCCAGCAGCTCGGGACAGGGGGGAGAGACCCAGTACTTC. It encodes CASSSGQGGETQYF.

Only one count was recorded for this clone. Within the sample, other DNA sequences also encode this same CDR3. The chain recombines TRBV7-9 with TRBJ2-7; TRBD2 matches at 15 bases. Looked up from germline, CDR1 is SEHNR and CDR2 is FQNEAQ (reference sequence). The CDR3 is made up of 16 amino acids. J was trimmed by 5 bases and V by 5 bases; bases with no gene match: 7. In DNA, the CDR3 is TGTGCCAGCAGCCAGGGACTAGCGGGAGGTTGGGACGAGCAGTACTTC. Its translation is CASSQGLAGGWDEQYF.

J is TRBJ2-5 and V is TRBV5-6, with no clear D. Trimming took 2 bases from V and 3 from J, leaving 11 bases between them. The CDR3 contains 14 residues. CDR1 SGHDT and CDR2 YYEEEE come from the germline V gene. CDR3 sequence: CASSFNGMEETQYF. The CDR3 DNA reads TGTGCCAGCAGCTTTAATGGTATGGAAGAGACCCAGTACTTC.

In nucleotides, the CDR3 is TGCGCCAGCAGCTCCTCACGGTGGGGTGATGAAAAACTGTTTTTT. Translated, it gives CASSSSRWGDEKLFF. This chain connects TRBV5-1 to TRBJ1-4; D gene uncertain. The germline gives CDR1 SGHRS, CDR2 YFSETQ. Between the trimmed V and J ends, which lost 3 bases and 6 bases, there was a span of 15 bases. The CDR3 consists of 15 residues.

This chain links TRBV6-1 with TRBJ2-7; D might be TRBD2 (7 bases). The CDR3 contains 15 residues. Germline loops: CDR1 MNHNS, CDR2 SASEGT. Trimming pared 0 bases from V and 5 bases from J, leaving 14 bases between. CDR3 nucleotides: TGTGCCAGCAGTGAAGCGGGAAGGGGGGGCAACGAGCAGTACTTC. As protein: CASSEAGRGGNEQYF.

The CDR3 DNA is TGTGCCAGCAGCTTAGTACAGGGAAGCTATGGCTACACCTTC. It codes for CASSLVQGSYGYTF. The chain has TRBV7-9 and TRBJ1-2; D perhaps matches TRBD1 (6 bases). Germline CDR1 is SEHNR and CDR2 is FQNEAQ (reference sequence). The germline V and J ends were trimmed by 1 base and 4 bases, with 10 bases remaining between them. The CDR3 is made up of 14 amino acids.

This sequence joins TRBV27 and TRBJ1-4, with D perhaps matching TRBD1 (5 bases). Trimming took 3 bases from V and 0 from J, leaving 11 bases between them. Looked up from germline, CDR1 is MNHEY and CDR2 is SMNVEV (reference sequence). The CDR3 covers 16 residues. The DNA for the CDR3 is TGTGCCAGCAGTTTTGTAGGGGCTGCAACTAATGAAAAACTGTTTTTT. Translated: CASSFVGAATNEKLFF. Full variable domain (outside the CDR3, taken from reference TRBV27 and TRBJ1-4): EAQVTQNPRYLITVTGKKLTVTCSQNMNHEYMSWYRQDPGLGLRQIYYSMNVEVTDKGDVPEGYKVSRKEKRNFPLILESPSPNQTSLYFCASSFVGAATNEKLFFGSGTQLSVL.

The rearrangement uses TRBV19 and TRBJ2-2, with 8 bases fitting TRBD2. Looked up from germline, CDR1 is LNHDA and CDR2 is SQIVND (reference sequence). The CDR3 is 15 amino acids. Trimming removed 8 bases from V and 4 bases from J; junction bases left unmatched: 9. The CDR3 DNA sequence: TGTGCCAGTTCGGTTAGCGGGATTTCCACCGGGGAGCTGTTTTTT. This translates into CASSVSGISTGELFF.

V is TRBV12-5 and J is TRBJ1-1, with 10 bases fitting TRBD1. The V segment lost 6 bases and the J segment 0 bases; nucleotides outside the gene matches: 10. Per the germline V gene, CDR1 is LGHNT and CDR2 is FRNRAP. The CDR3 length is 17 residues. DNA of the CDR3: TGTGCTAGTGGAATAATCGGGACAGGGGTCATGAACACTGAAGCTTTCTTT. Its protein product is CASGIIGTGVMNTEAFF.

This clone is a singleton in its sample. The chain is built from TRBV7-3 and TRBJ1-1; D not resolved. Trimming pared 5 bases from V and 0 bases from J, leaving 19 bases between. The CDR3 extends over 17 amino acids. Germline CDR1 and CDR2: SGHTA and FQGTGA. CDR3 nucleotides: TGTGCCAGCAGCCCCATACCCGGAGGGCTAATGAACACTGAAGCTTTCTTT. Encoded protein: CASSPIPGGLMNTEAFF.

Points on this clone: The germline gene is not matched at one end of the junction; a read error may be the cause. The chain has TRBV7-7 and TRBJ2-3, with 8 positions matching TRBD1. This CDR3 is 14 amino acids long. The V gene's germline CDR1 is SSHAT and CDR2 FNYEAQ (reference sequence). CDR3 in amino acids: CASSQDRATDTQYF. CDR3 DNA sequence: TGTGCTAGCAGTCAGGACAGGGCGACAGATACGCAGTATTTT. The full variable domain, completed using reference TRBV7-7 and TRBJ2-3, is GAGVSQSPRYKVTKRGQDVTLRCDPISSHATLYWYQQALGQGPEFLTYFNYEAQPDKSGLPSDRFSAERPEGSISTLTIQRTEQRDSAMYRCASSQDRATDTQYFGPGTRLTVL.